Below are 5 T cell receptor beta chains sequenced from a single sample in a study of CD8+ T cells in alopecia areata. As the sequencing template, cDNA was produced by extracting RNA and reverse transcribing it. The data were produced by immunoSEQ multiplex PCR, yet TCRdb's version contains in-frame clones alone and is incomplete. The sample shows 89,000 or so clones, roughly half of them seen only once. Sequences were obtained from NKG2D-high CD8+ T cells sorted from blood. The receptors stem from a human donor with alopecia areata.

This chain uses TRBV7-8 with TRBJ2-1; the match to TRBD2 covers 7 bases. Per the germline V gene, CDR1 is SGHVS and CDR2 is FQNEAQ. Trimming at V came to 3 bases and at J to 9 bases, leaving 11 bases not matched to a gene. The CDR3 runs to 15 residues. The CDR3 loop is CASSFAAGDEAEQFF. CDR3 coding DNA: TGTGCCAGCAGCTTCGCCGCGGGGGATGAGGCTGAGCAGTTCTTC.

The CDR3 sequence is CASSPGGGNTDTQYF. The CDR3 DNA follows: TGTGCCAGCAGCCCAGGCGGAGGGAACACAGATACGCAGTATTTT. The rearrangement uses TRBV9 and TRBJ2-3, with D maybe TRBD2 (6 bases). V was trimmed by 4 bases and J by 2 bases, leaving 14 bases between them. The CDR3 contains 15 residues. Germline V lookup: CDR1 SGDLS, CDR2 YYNGEE.

DNA of the CDR3: TGTGCCAGCAGCTCCATTCGTCACGAGCAGTACTTC. It codes for CASSSIRHEQYF. V is TRBV7-8 and J is TRBJ2-7; D unclear. Germline values: CDR1 SGHVS, CDR2 FQNEAQ. With 4 bases removed from V and 5 bases from J, the gap between germline ends came to 9 bases. This CDR3 has 12 amino acids.

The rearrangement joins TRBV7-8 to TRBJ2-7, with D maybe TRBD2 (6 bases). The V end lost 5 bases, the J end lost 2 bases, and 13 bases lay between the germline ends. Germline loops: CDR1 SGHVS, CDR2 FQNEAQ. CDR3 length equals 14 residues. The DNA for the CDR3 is TGTGCCAGCAGCCAAAAGGGACTGCCCTACGAGCAGTACTTC. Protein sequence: CASSQKGLPYEQYF.

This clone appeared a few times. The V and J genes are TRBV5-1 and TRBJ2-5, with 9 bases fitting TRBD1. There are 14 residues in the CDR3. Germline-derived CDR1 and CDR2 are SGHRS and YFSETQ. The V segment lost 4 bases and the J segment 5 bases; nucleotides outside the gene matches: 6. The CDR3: CASSRDRVRETQYF. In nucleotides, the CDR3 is TGCGCCAGCAGCCGGGACAGGGTGCGGGAGACCCAGTACTTC.